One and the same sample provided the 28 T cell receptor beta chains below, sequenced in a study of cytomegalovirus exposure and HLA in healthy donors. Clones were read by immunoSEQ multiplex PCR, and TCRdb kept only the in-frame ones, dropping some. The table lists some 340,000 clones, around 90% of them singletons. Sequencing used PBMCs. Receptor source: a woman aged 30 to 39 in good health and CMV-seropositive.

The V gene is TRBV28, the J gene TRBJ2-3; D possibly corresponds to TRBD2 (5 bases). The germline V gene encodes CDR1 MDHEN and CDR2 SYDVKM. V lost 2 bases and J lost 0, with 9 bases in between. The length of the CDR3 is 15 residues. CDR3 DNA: TGTGCCAGCAGTTTAAACGGAGGAAGCACAGATACGCAGTATTTT. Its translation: CASSLNGGSTDTQYF.

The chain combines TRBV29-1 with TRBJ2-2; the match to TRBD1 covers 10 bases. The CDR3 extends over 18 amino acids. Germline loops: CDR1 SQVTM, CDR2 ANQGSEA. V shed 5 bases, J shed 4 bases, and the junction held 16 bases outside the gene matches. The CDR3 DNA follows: TGCAGCGTTCTTGCGACGCATCCGGGACAGGGGACCACCGGGGAGCTGTTTTTT. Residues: CSVLATHPGQGTTGELFF.

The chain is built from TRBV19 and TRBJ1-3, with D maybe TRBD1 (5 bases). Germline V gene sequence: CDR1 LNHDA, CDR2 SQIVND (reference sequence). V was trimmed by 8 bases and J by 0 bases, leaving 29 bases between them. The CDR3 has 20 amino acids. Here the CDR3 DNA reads TGTGCCAGTCCCATGGCCCGACAAACAGGACATCGGCCCTCTGGAAACACCATATATTTT. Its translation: CASPMARQTGHRPSGNTIYF.

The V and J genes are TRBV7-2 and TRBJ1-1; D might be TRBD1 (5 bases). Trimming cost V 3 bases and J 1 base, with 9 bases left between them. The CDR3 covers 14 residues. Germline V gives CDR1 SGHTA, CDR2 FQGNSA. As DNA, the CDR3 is TGTGCCAGCAGCTTGGCGGGACGGAACACTGAAGCTTTCTTT. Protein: CASSLAGRNTEAFF.

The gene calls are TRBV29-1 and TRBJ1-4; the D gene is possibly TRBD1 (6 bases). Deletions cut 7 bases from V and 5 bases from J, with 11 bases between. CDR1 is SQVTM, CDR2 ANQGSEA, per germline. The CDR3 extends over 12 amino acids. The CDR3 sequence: CSARDTNEKLFF. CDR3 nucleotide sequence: TGCAGCGCTCGGGACACGAATGAAAAACTGTTTTTT.

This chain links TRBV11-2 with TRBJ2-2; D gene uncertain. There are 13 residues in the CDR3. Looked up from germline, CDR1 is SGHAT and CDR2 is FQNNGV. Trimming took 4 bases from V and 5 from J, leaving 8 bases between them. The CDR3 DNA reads TGTGCCAGCAGCTCATTCGGTACCGGGGAGCTGTTTTTT. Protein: CASSSFGTGELFF.

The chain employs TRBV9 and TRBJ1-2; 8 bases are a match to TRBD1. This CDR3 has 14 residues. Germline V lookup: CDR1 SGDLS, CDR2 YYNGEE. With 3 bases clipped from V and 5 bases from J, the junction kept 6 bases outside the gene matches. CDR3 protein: CASSADRVGYGYTF. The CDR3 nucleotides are TGTGCCAGCAGCGCGGACAGGGTCGGGTATGGCTACACCTTC. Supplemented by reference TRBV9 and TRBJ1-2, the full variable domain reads DSGVTQTPKHLITATGQRVTLRCSPRSGDLSVYWYQQSLDQGLQFLIQYYNGEERAKGNILERFSAQQFPDLHSELNLSSLELGDSALYFCASSADRVGYGYTFGSGTRLTVV.

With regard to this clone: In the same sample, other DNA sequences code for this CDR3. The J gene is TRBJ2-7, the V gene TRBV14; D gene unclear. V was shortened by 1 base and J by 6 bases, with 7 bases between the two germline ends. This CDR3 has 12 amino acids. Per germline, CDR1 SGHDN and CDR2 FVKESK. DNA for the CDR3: TGTGCCAGCAGCCAAGCTGGGGTCGAGCAGTACTTC. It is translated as CASSQAGVEQYF.

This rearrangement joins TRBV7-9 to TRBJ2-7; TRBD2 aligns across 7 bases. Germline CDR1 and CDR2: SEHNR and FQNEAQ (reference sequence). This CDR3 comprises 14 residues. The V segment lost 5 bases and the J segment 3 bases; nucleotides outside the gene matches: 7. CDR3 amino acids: CASSPPGGVYEQYF. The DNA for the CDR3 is TGTGCCAGCAGCCCCCCGGGGGGTGTCTACGAGCAGTACTTC.

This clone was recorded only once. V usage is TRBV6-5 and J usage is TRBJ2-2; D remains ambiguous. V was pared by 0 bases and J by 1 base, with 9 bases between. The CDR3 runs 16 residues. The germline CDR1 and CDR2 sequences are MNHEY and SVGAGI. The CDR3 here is CASSYSFSGNTGELFF. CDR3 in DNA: TGTGCCAGCAGTTACTCGTTCTCAGGGAACACCGGGGAGCTGTTTTTT.

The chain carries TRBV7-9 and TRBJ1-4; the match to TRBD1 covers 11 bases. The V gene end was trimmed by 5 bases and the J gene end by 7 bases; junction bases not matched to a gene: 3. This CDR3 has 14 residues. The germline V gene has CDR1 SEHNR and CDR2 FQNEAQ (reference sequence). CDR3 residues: CASSGTGGGEKLFF. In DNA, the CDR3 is TGTGCCAGCAGCGGGACAGGGGGTGGTGAAAAACTGTTTTTT.

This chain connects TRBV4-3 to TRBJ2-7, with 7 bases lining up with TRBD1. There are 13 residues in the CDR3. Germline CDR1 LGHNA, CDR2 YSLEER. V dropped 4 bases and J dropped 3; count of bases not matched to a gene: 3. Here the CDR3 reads CASSPRTGYEQYF. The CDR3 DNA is TGCGCCAGCAGCCCCCGGACAGGCTACGAGCAGTACTTC.

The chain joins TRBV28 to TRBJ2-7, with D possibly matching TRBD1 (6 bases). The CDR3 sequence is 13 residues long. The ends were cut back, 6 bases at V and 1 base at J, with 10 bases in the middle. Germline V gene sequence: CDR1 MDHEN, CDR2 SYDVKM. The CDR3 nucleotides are TGTGCCAGCAGATCGGACAGTTCCTACGAGCAGTACTTC. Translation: CASRSDSSYEQYF.

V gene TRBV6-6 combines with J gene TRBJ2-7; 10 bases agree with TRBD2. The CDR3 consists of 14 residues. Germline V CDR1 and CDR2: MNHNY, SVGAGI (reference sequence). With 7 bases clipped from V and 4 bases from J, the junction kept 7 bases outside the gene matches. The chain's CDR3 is CASKLAGEWYEQYF. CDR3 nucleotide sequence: TGTGCCAGCAAGCTAGCGGGAGAATGGTACGAGCAGTACTTC.

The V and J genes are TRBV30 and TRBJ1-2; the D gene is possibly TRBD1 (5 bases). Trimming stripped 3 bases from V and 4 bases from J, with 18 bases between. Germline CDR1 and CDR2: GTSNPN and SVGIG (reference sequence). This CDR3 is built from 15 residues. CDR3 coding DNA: TGTGCCTGGAGCTCTACGGGACTCCACCTCTATGGCTACACCTTC. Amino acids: CAWSSTGLHLYGYTF.

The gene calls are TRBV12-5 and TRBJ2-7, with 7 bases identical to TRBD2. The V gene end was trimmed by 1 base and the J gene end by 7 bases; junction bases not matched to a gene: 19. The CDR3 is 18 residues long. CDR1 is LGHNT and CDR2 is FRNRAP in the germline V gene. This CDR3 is CASGLATLGWEGLGEQYF. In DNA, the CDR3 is TGTGCTAGTGGTTTGGCCACCCTTGGGTGGGAGGGCCTGGGGGAGCAGTACTTC.

CDR3 loop: CASSPTWDRDSPLHF. The CDR3 coding sequence is TGTGCCAGCAGCCCTACATGGGACAGGGATTCACCCCTCCACTTT. The chain uses TRBV4-2 and TRBJ1-6; TRBD1 matches 9 bases. CDR3 length: 15 amino acids. Germline V gene lookup returns CDR1 LGHNA and CDR2 YNFKEQ. With 4 bases clipped from V and 8 bases from J, the junction kept 6 bases outside the gene matches.

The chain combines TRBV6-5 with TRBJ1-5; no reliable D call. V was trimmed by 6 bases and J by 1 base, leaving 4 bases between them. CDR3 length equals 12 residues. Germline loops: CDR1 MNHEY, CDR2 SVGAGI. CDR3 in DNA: TGTGCCAGCAGGCGGAGCAATCAGCCCCAGCATTTT. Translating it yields CASRRSNQPQHF.

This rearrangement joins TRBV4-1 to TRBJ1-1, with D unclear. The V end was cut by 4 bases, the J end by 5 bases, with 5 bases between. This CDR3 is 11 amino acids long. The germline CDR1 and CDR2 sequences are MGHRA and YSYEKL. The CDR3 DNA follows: TGCGCCAGCAGCCGGGGAACTGAAGCTTTCTTT. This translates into CASSRGTEAFF.

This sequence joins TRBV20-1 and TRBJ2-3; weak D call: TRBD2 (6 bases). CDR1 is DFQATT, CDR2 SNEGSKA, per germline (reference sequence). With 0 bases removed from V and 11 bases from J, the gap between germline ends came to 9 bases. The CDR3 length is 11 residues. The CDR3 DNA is TGCAGTGCTAGAGATATGGGGGGGCAGTATTTT. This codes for CSARDMGGQYF.

The CDR3: CASSLLAGGYYEQYF. Here the CDR3 DNA reads TGTGCCAGCAGTTTACTAGCGGGGGGATACTACGAGCAGTACTTC. The rearrangement joins TRBV27 to TRBJ2-7, with 11 nucleotides matching TRBD2. Losses at the gene ends were 2 bases for V and 3 bases for J; bases not matched to a gene: 3. The CDR3 is 15 residues long. Germline CDR1 reads MNHEY; CDR2 reads SMNVEV (reference sequence).

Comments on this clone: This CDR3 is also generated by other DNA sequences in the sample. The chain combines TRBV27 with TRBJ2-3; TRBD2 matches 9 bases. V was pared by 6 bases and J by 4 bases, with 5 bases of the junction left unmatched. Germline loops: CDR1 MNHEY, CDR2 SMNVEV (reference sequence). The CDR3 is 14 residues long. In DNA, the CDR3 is TGTGCCAGCAGGTTGGCGGGAGGGGCAGATACGCAGTATTTT. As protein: CASRLAGGADTQYF.

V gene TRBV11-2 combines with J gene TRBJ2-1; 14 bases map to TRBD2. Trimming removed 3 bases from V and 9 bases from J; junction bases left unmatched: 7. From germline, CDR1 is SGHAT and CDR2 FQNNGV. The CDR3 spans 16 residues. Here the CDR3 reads CASSFDGLAGGFEQFF. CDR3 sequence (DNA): TGTGCCAGCAGCTTCGACGGACTAGCGGGAGGTTTTGAGCAGTTCTTC. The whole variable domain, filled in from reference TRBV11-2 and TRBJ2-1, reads EAGVAQSPRYKIIEKRQSVAFWCNPISGHATLYWYQQILGQGPKLLIQFQNNGVVDDSQLPKDRFSAERLKGVDSTLKIQPAKLEDSAVYLCASSFDGLAGGFEQFFGPGTRLTVL.

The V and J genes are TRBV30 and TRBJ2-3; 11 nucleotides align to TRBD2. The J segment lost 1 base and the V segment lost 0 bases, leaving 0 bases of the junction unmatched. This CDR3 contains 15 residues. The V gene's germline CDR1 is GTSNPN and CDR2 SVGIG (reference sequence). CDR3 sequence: CAWSVTSGGTDTQYF. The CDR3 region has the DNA TGTGCCTGGAGTGTGACTAGCGGGGGCACAGATACGCAGTATTTT.

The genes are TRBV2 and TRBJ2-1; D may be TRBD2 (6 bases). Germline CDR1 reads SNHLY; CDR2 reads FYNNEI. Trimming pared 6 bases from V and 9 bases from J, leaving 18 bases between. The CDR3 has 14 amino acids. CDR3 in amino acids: CASSESGGIGEQFF. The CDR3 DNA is TGTGCCAGCAGCGAGAGTGGGGGGATAGGTGAGCAGTTCTTC.

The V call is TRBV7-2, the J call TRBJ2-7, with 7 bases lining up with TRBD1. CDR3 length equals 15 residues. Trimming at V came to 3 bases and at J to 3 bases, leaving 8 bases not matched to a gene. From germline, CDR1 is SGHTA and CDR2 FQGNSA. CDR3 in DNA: TGTGCCAGCAGCTTTCCCGGGACAGTTAACTACGAGCAGTACTTC. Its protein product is CASSFPGTVNYEQYF.

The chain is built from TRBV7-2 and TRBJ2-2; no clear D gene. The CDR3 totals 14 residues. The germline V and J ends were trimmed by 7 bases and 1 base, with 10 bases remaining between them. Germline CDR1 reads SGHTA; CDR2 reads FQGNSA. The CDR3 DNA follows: TGTGCCAGCATCCAAAACAGGAACACCGGGGAGCTGTTTTTT. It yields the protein CASIQNRNTGELFF.

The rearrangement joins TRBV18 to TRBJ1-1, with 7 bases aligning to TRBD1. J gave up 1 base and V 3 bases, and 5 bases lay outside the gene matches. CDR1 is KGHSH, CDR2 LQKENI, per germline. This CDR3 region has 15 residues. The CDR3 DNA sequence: TGTGCCAGCTCACCTCAACAGGGGAAGAACACTGAAGCTTTCTTT. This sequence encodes CASSPQQGKNTEAFF. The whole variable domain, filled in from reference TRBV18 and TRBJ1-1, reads NAGVMQNPRHLVRRRGQEARLRCSPMKGHSHVYWYRQLPEEGLKFMVYLQKENIIDESGMPKERFSAEFPKEGPSILRIQQVVRGDSAAYFCASSPQQGKNTEAFFGQGTRLTVV.